Shown below are 21 T cell receptor beta chains from a single sample sequenced in a study of shared clonotypes between healthy human individuals. CD45RO negativity and positive selection for CCR7 defined naive CD8 cells, a population that excluded terminally differentiated effector memory CD45RA+ cells. Sequenced by immunoSEQ multiplex PCR; TCRdb stores in-frame clones only, minus some. The sample includes about 1.9 million clones, 85% to 95% seen only once; the top ten take under 2%. Input material: naive CD8+ T cells from PBMCs. These TCRs come from a man aged 18 to 30 in good health. Some clones in this sample may be carry-over from other donors' samples.

The chain recombines TRBV19 with TRBJ1-5, with 7 bases identical to TRBD1. The length of the CDR3 is 15 residues. Trimming cost V 3 bases and J 6 bases; bases outside gene matches: 8. Germline loops: CDR1 LNHDA, CDR2 SQIVND (reference sequence). CDR3 DNA: TGTGCCAGTAGTATTTTCGGGACAGCAGGTCAGCCCCAGCATTTT. The encoded protein is CASSIFGTAGQPQHF.

In nucleotides, the CDR3 is TGTGCCAGCAGCTTAGCGTCAAGGATTTTGTTCTTC. Protein: CASSLASRILFF. The genes are TRBV7-9 and TRBJ2-1; D gene uncertain. V dropped 0 bases and J dropped 15 bases, with 12 bases sitting between them. Germline CDR1 is SEHNR and CDR2 is FQNEAQ (reference sequence). The length of the CDR3 is 12 residues.

The chain has TRBV30 and TRBJ2-7; weak D call: TRBD2 (5 bases). Deletions cut 1 base from V and 5 bases from J, with 21 bases between. The CDR3 is 16 amino acids. Germline V gene sequence: CDR1 GTSNPN, CDR2 SVGIG (reference sequence). CDR3 nucleotide sequence: TGTGCCTGGAGTGGAAAGGCTAGCCGTAGGGTCCACGAGCAGTACTTC. Protein product: CAWSGKASRRVHEQYF.

J is TRBJ1-2 and V is TRBV5-5, with D maybe TRBD1 (5 bases). V lost 0 bases and J lost 4, with 16 bases in between. This CDR3 spans 16 amino acids. The V gene's germline CDR1 is SGHKS and CDR2 YYEKEE (reference sequence). The CDR3 is CASSLATGRDRYGYTF. CDR3 nucleotide sequence: TGTGCCAGCAGCTTGGCCACTGGCAGGGACCGCTATGGCTACACCTTC.

This clone was seen once. The sample contains more than one DNA sequence encoding this CDR3. The genes are TRBV6-6 and TRBJ2-7; D is unclear. The CDR3 totals 13 residues. Trimming left V 3 bases short and J 0 bases short, with 6 bases between. CDR1 and CDR2 from the germline V gene are MNHNY and SVGAGI (reference sequence). In DNA form, the CDR3 reads TGTGCCAGCAGTTATAGTGACTCCTACGAGCAGTACTTC. This encodes CASSYSDSYEQYF.

The chain links TRBV25-1 to TRBJ2-1, with 7 bases that match TRBD2. V lost 6 bases and J lost 1; bases outside the gene matches: 3. This CDR3 is 14 amino acids long. Germline V gene sequence: CDR1 MGHDK, CDR2 SYGVNS. This chain's CDR3 is CASRAGASYNEQFF. The CDR3 DNA reads TGTGCCAGCAGGGCGGGAGCGTCCTACAATGAGCAGTTCTTC.

There are a few counts of this clone. The chain links TRBV16 to TRBJ2-2; TRBD2 agrees at 12 bases. The length of the CDR3 is 17 residues. Germline V CDR1 and CDR2: KGHSY, FQNENV. Germline trimming cut 5 bases from V and 2 bases from J; bases unmatched to any gene: 6. CDR3 protein: CASSRGLAGRNTGELFF. CDR3 DNA: TGTGCCAGCAGCAGAGGACTAGCGGGACGAAACACCGGGGAGCTGTTTTTT.

The chain employs TRBV6-4 and TRBJ2-2; D is uncertain. Trimming pared 4 bases from V and 6 bases from J, leaving 12 bases between. Per germline, CDR1 MRHNA and CDR2 SNTAGT. This CDR3 is built from 14 residues. In nucleotides, the CDR3 is TGTGCCAGCAGTGTCGCGTCTTTTGCCGGGGAGCTGTTTTTT. Its protein is CASSVASFAGELFF.

The chain's CDR3 is CASSTRLYNEQFF. DNA for the CDR3: TGTGCCAGCAGCACACGACTATACAATGAGCAGTTCTTC. V and J are TRBV13 and TRBJ2-1; D may be TRBD2 (5 bases). Trimming left V 5 bases short and J 4 bases short, with 9 bases between. The CDR3 has 13 residues. CDR1 PRHDT and CDR2 FYEKMQ come from the germline V gene (reference sequence).

The chain uses TRBV2 and TRBJ1-2; D call uncertain. CDR1 SNHLY and CDR2 FYNNEI come from the germline V gene. V gave up 7 bases and J gave up 7 bases, with 13 bases separating them. CDR3 size: 12 residues. CDR3 amino acids: CASTPSGFGYTF. The CDR3 DNA is TGTGCCAGCACCCCCTCAGGCTTTGGCTACACCTTC. Variable domain in full (rest from reference TRBV2 and TRBJ1-2): EPEVTQTPSHQVTQMGQEVILRCVPISNHLYFYWYRQILGQKVEFLVSFYNNEISEKSEIFDDQFSVERPDGSNFTLKIRSTKLEDSAMYFCASTPSGFGYTFGSGTRLTVV.

The chain uses TRBV10-3 and TRBJ2-7, with 14 bases identical to TRBD2. This CDR3 contains 22 residues. Germline values: CDR1 ENHRY, CDR2 SYGVKD. The J segment lost 0 bases and the V segment lost 1 base, leaving 17 bases of the junction unmatched. Written as DNA, the CDR3 is TGTGCCATCAGTGAGTATAGGCCACAAACCGGGACTAGCGGGAGAGGCTCCTACGAGCAGTACTTC. Translated, it gives CAISEYRPQTGTSGRGSYEQYF.

The gene calls are TRBV7-9 and TRBJ2-1; a possible D gene is TRBD2 (6 bases). The V end lost 5 bases, the J end lost 7 bases, and 18 bases lay between the germline ends. CDR1 SEHNR and CDR2 FQNEAQ come from the germline V gene (reference sequence). The CDR3 has 15 residues. As DNA, the CDR3 is TGTGCCAGCAGCCCACACCCGGGGGTTAGGAATGAGCAGTTCTTC. Residues: CASSPHPGVRNEQFF.

The rearrangement links TRBV28 to TRBJ1-1; D not certain. Germline CDR1 MDHEN, CDR2 SYDVKM. The germline V and J ends were trimmed by 7 bases and 1 base, with 16 bases remaining between them. CDR3 length equals 15 residues. The CDR3 reads CASIRFGWGNTEAFF. The CDR3 nucleotides are TGTGCCAGCATTAGATTTGGCTGGGGGAACACTGAAGCTTTCTTT.

The V and J genes are TRBV10-3 and TRBJ1-2; D gene uncertain. This CDR3 comprises 14 residues. V shed 6 bases and J shed 0 bases, with 11 bases lying between them. Looked up from germline, CDR1 is ENHRY and CDR2 is SYGVKD. The CDR3 DNA sequence: TGTGCCATCAGGCCCTCAACCGCTAACTATGGCTACACCTTC. Its protein is CAIRPSTANYGYTF.

Concerning this clone: Other DNA variants within this sample encode the same CDR3. The chain recombines TRBV7-6 with TRBJ2-7; 7 bases are a match to TRBD2. Trimming cost V 0 bases and J 2 bases; bases outside gene matches: 1. This CDR3 spans 14 amino acids. The germline V gene has CDR1 SGHVS and CDR2 FNYEAQ. The CDR3 DNA sequence: TGTGCCAGCAGCTTAGCGGGGGGGACCTACGAGCAGTACTTC. This codes for CASSLAGGTYEQYF. The variable domain in full, completed from reference TRBV7-6 and TRBJ2-7, reads GAGVSQSPRYKVTKRGQDVALRCDPISGHVSLYWYRQALGQGPEFLTYFNYEAQQDKSGLPNDRFSAERPEGSISTLTIQRTEQRDSAMYRCASSLAGGTYEQYFGPGTRLTVT.

J is TRBJ1-6 and V is TRBV27; TRBD1 aligns across 10 bases. The CDR3 spans 14 residues. The V gene's germline CDR1 is MNHEY and CDR2 SMNVEV (reference sequence). V dropped 6 bases and J dropped 6; count of bases not matched to a gene: 2. CDR3 loop: CASSWTGGNSPLHF. The CDR3 nucleotides are TGTGCCAGCAGCTGGACAGGGGGTAATTCACCCCTCCACTTT.

CDR3 amino acids: CASSMGRASAQYF. In nucleotides, the CDR3 is TGTGCCAGTAGTATGGGCAGGGCTAGTGCCCAGTACTTC. The chain combines TRBV19 with TRBJ2-5, with D possibly being TRBD1 (5 bases). V was pared by 3 bases and J by 9 bases, with 14 bases between. The CDR3 extends over 13 amino acids. Germline V gene sequence: CDR1 LNHDA, CDR2 SQIVND (reference sequence).

This chain links TRBV28 with TRBJ2-7; 11 bases are a match to TRBD2. Germline CDR1 is MDHEN and CDR2 is SYDVKM. The CDR3 consists of 15 residues. V lost 6 bases to trimming and J lost 2 bases; unmatched junction nucleotides: 6. CDR3 coding DNA: TGTGCCAGCAGCCGACTAGCGGGGAGAGCCTACGAGCAGTACTTC. The encoded protein is CASSRLAGRAYEQYF.

The CDR3 loop is CASSLVAEYNEQFF. The DNA of the CDR3 is TGTGCCAGCAGTTTAGTCGCGGAATACAATGAGCAGTTCTTC. J is TRBJ2-1 and V is TRBV28, with D unresolved. The ends were cut back, 2 bases at V and 4 bases at J, with 9 bases in the middle. Germline CDR1 reads MDHEN; CDR2 reads SYDVKM. The CDR3 contains 14 residues.

The chain is built from TRBV6-5 and TRBJ2-5; no firm D call. TRBJ2-7 matches the DNA end more closely, so the J call is doubtful. Germline-derived CDR1 and CDR2 are MNHEY and SVGAGI. The CDR3 extends over 15 amino acids. CDR3 residues: CASSYSFPLRYEQYF. For the CDR3, the DNA is TGTGCCAGCAGTTACTCGTTCCCTCTCCGCTACGAGCAGTACTTC.

The chain joins TRBV28 to TRBJ1-2; TRBD1 matches 10 bases. V dropped 2 bases and J dropped 4; count of bases not matched to a gene: 4. The V gene's germline CDR1 is MDHEN and CDR2 SYDVKM. This CDR3 contains 15 residues. The CDR3 DNA follows: TGTGCCAGCAGTTTAGGGACAGGGGTTTTCTATGGCTACACCTTC. It codes for CASSLGTGVFYGYTF.